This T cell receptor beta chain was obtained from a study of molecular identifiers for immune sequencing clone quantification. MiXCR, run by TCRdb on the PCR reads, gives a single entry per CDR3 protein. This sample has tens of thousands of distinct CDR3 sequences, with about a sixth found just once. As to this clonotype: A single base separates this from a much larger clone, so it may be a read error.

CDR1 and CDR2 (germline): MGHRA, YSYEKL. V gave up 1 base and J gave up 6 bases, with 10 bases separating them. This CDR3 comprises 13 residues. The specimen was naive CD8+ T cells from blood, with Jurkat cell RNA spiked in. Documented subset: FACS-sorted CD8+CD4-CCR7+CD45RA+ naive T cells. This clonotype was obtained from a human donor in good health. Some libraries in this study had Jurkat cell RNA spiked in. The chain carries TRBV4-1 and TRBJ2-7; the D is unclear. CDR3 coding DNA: TGCGCCAGCAGCCAAGTTAACAGTTGCGAGCAGTACTTC. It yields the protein CASSQVNSCEQYF.